The 32 T cell receptor beta chains given below trace back to one sample, sequenced in a study of T-cell reconstitution after alpha-beta-depleted transplantation in children. Unique molecular identifiers featured in how the TCRbeta library was prepared. In TCRdb, the PCR reads were re-called with MiXCR into one record per CDR3 protein. The sample lists about 980,000 distinct CDR3 sequences; 25% to 30% were seen once. The sample here was PBMCs, mostly from graft donor cells, taken 360 days after TCRalphabeta/CD19-depleted stem cell transplant. Every receptor here comes from a boy under two years old who had a stem cell transplant for SCID, so the T cells may come from the graft donor.

This clonotype turned up a few times. V is TRBV30 and J is TRBJ2-3; D is undetermined. The CDR3 runs to 14 residues. Deletions cut 5 bases from V and 0 bases from J, with 12 bases between. CDR1 and CDR2 (germline): GTSNPN, SVGIG (reference sequence). The CDR3 DNA reads TGTGCCTGGCTCCCGGCACCTAGCACAGATACGCAGTATTTT. This codes for CAWLPAPSTDTQYF.

The V call is TRBV5-5, the J call TRBJ1-2; no firm D call. With 1 base removed from V and 5 bases from J, the gap between germline ends came to 12 bases. The germline V gene has CDR1 SGHKS and CDR2 YYEKEE (reference sequence). The CDR3 is made up of 14 amino acids. CDR3 loop: CASSLSYSGYGYTF. CDR3 nucleotide sequence: TGTGCCAGCAGCTTGTCTTATAGCGGATATGGCTACACCTTC.

This clonotype was found a few times. V usage is TRBV5-1 and J usage is TRBJ2-4; the match to TRBD1 covers 8 bases. The CDR3 loop spans 11 amino acids. J lost 7 bases, V lost 7 bases, and 1 base had no gene match. The germline gives CDR1 SGHRS, CDR2 YFSETQ. The CDR3 DNA sequence: TGCGCCAGCCGACAGGGGAACATTCAGTACTTC. It codes for CASRQGNIQYF.

V gene TRBV12-3 or TRBV12-4 combines with J gene TRBJ2-7; 9 bases fit TRBD1. V shed 4 bases, J shed 0 bases, and the junction held 22 bases outside the gene matches. The CDR3 runs to 21 residues. CDR3 loop: CASSSVPGQGADGLSSYEQYF. CDR3 nucleotides: TGTGCCAGCAGTTCCGTCCCGGGACAGGGAGCGGATGGATTGTCCTCCTACGAGCAGTACTTC.

This clonotype was observed a handful of times. V is TRBV4-1 and J is TRBJ2-3, with 9 bases that match TRBD1. Trimming removed 5 bases from V and 1 base from J; junction bases left unmatched: 10. Germline loops: CDR1 MGHRA, CDR2 YSYEKL. This CDR3 contains 17 residues. The CDR3 sequence: CASSARHRGLGTDTQYF. The DNA for the CDR3 is TGCGCCAGCAGCGCCCGTCACAGGGGGCTTGGCACAGATACGCAGTATTTT.

This clonotype was seen only a few times. The chain is built from TRBV12-3 or TRBV12-4 and TRBJ2-3, with 8 bases that match TRBD2. With 6 bases clipped from V and 3 bases from J, the junction kept 5 bases outside the gene matches. This CDR3 has 14 amino acids. Here the CDR3 DNA reads TGTGCCAGCAGCGTCGGGGGGGCGACAGATACGCAGTATTTT. Its protein is CASSVGGATDTQYF.

The chain joins TRBV20-1 to TRBJ2-7; TRBD2 agrees at 11 bases. J lost 1 base, V lost 3 bases, and 5 bases had no gene match. This CDR3 comprises 15 residues. CDR1 and CDR2 (germline): DFQATT, SNEGSKA (reference sequence). The DNA of the CDR3 is TGCAGTGCTAGTAAGGGACTAGCGGCTTCCTACGAGCAGTACTTC. Translating it yields CSASKGLAASYEQYF.

The chain employs TRBV4-3 and TRBJ2-1; TRBD1 matches at 8 bases. V trimming: 3 bases; J trimming: 8 bases; junction bases outside the gene matches: 6. Germline CDR1 and CDR2: LGHNA and YSLEER. The CDR3 has 14 residues. For the CDR3, the DNA is TGCGCCAGCAGCCATCTGGACAGGGCCGATGAGCAGTTCTTC. Translated: CASSHLDRADEQFF.

This clonotype occurred many times. The rearrangement uses TRBV7-3 and TRBJ2-3; TRBD2 matches 12 bases. The ends lost 3 bases at V and 4 bases at J; junction bases unmatched: 11. CDR3 size: 18 residues. Germline CDR1 is SGHTA and CDR2 is FQGTGA. Written as DNA, the CDR3 is TGTGCCAGCAGCTTGACTAGCGGGGGAGGTGGGCGCGCAGATACGCAGTATTTT. Translation gives CASSLTSGGGGRADTQYF.

The gene calls are TRBV25-1 and TRBJ2-1; D is unresolved. The CDR3 spans 15 residues. Germline-derived CDR1 and CDR2 are MGHDK and SYGVNS. V was shortened by 2 bases and J by 2 bases, with 10 bases between the two germline ends. For the CDR3, the DNA is TGTGCCAGCAGTGAACCGGGCCCCCCCTACAATGAGCAGTTCTTC. Translating gives CASSEPGPPYNEQFF.

V gene TRBV7-2 combines with J gene TRBJ2-3, with D perhaps matching TRBD1 or TRBD2 (6 bases each). Germline CDR1 SGHTA, CDR2 FQGNSA. Trimming removed 4 bases from V and 4 bases from J, with 15 bases in between. The CDR3 loop spans 15 amino acids. CDR3 in DNA: TGTGCCAGCAGCTCATACAGGGAGGCCCCAGATACGCAGTATTTT. Amino acids: CASSSYREAPDTQYF.

This clonotype has just a few counts. The CDR3 is CSVAQGPEQYF. The CDR3 coding sequence is TGCAGCGTTGCCCAGGGACCCGAGCAGTACTTC. The chain carries TRBV29-1 and TRBJ2-7; D might be TRBD1 or TRBD2, each matching 5 bases. Germline V CDR1 and CDR2: SQVTM, ANQGSEA. The germline V and J ends were trimmed by 4 bases and 6 bases, with 10 bases remaining between them. The CDR3 has 11 amino acids.

The chain joins TRBV7-8 to TRBJ1-1; tentatively, D is TRBD1 (6 bases). With 8 bases removed from V and 1 base from J, the gap between germline ends came to 23 bases. The length of the CDR3 is 17 residues. Germline lookup yields CDR1 SGHVS and CDR2 FQNEAQ. The CDR3 region has the DNA TGTGCCAGCTCCTCGAAATCTCGGGGGGCAGCGAACACTGAAGCTTTCTTT. Protein product: CASSSKSRGAANTEAFF.

The chain joins TRBV7-9 to TRBJ1-1; 9 positions agree with TRBD1. This CDR3 region has 16 residues. V was pared by 5 bases and J by 5 bases, with 12 bases of the junction left unmatched. From germline, CDR1 is SEHNR and CDR2 FQNEAQ (reference sequence). The CDR3 DNA is TGTGCCAGCAGCAGGGGTGTACAGGGGGCAGGGACTGAAGCTTTCTTT. Its protein is CASSRGVQGAGTEAFF.

The J gene is TRBJ1-5, the V gene TRBV7-8; a possible D gene is TRBD1 (5 bases). Trimming removed 1 base at V and 3 bases at J, with 10 bases between. This CDR3 is built from 15 residues. Germline V gene sequence: CDR1 SGHVS, CDR2 FQNEAQ. The CDR3 DNA follows: TGTGCCAGCAGCTTAGGAGCAGGGCCCAATCAGCCCCAGCATTTT. Translated: CASSLGAGPNQPQHF. The full variable domain, rest sourced from reference TRBV7-8 and TRBJ1-5, is GAGVSQSPRYKVAKRGQDVALRCDPISGHVSLFWYQQALGQGPEFLTYFQNEAQLDKSGLPSDRFFAERPEGSVSTLKIQRTQQEDSAVYLCASSLGAGPNQPQHFGDGTRLSIL.

This sequence joins TRBV12-3 or TRBV12-4 and TRBJ2-3; 9 positions agree with TRBD2. V shed 6 bases, J shed 4 bases, and the junction held 5 bases outside the gene matches. This CDR3 comprises 14 residues. CDR3 in amino acids: CASRLLAGPDTQYF. CDR3 DNA: TGTGCCAGCAGACTCCTAGCGGGGCCAGATACGCAGTATTTT.

This clonotype was counted at least ten times. The chain uses TRBV4-2 and TRBJ2-3; 13 bases map to TRBD2. With 4 bases clipped from V and 6 bases from J, the junction kept 7 bases outside the gene matches. The CDR3 spans 16 residues. Germline V lookup: CDR1 LGHNA, CDR2 YNFKEQ. CDR3 amino acids: CASSPLTSGGSDTQYF. CDR3 coding DNA: TGTGCCAGCAGCCCGCTGACTAGCGGGGGGTCGGATACGCAGTATTTT.

The chain recombines TRBV7-3 with TRBJ2-3, with D hard to call. The germline gives CDR1 SGHTA, CDR2 FQGTGA. This CDR3 is built from 16 residues. The V end was cut by 0 bases, the J end by 8 bases, with 18 bases between. The CDR3 is CASSLTPNSLPGTQYF. The CDR3 bases are TGTGCCAGCAGCTTAACCCCGAACTCCCTCCCGGGTACGCAGTATTTT.

This clonotype has a handful of counts. This chain links TRBV24-1 with TRBJ2-5; no firm D call. The CDR3 runs to 15 residues. Between the trimmed V and J ends, which lost 4 bases and 7 bases, there was a span of 18 bases. Germline V gene sequence: CDR1 KGHDR, CDR2 SFDVKD. The CDR3 sequence is CATSDASGPKGTQYF. CDR3 nucleotide sequence: TGTGCCACCAGTGACGCATCCGGGCCAAAGGGGACCCAGTACTTC.

V usage is TRBV6-5 and J usage is TRBJ1-4; D gene uncertain. The CDR3 covers 15 residues. Germline loops: CDR1 MNHEY, CDR2 SVGAGI. Trimming shortened V by 3 bases and J by 10 bases, and 18 bases separated the two germline ends. This CDR3 is CASSYLGPTVGKLFF. The CDR3 DNA is TGTGCCAGCAGTTATCTCGGCCCGACCGTCGGAAAACTGTTTTTT.

The genes are TRBV12-3 or TRBV12-4 and TRBJ2-3, with D tentatively TRBD1 (6 bases). There are 16 residues in the CDR3. V was clipped by 9 bases and J by 2 bases, with 21 bases between them. The CDR3 sequence: CASSRWAGALTDTQYF. Here the CDR3 DNA reads TGTGCCAGTTCTCGTTGGGCAGGGGCTCTCACAGATACGCAGTATTTT.

The V gene is TRBV24-1, the J gene TRBJ2-1, with TRBD1 identical over 8 bases. Germline CDR1 is KGHDR and CDR2 is SFDVKD. This CDR3 is built from 16 residues. Germline trimming cut 3 bases from V and 4 bases from J; bases unmatched to any gene: 7. CDR3 bases: TGTGCCACCAGTGATGGGACAGGCAAAAAGTACAATGAGCAGTTCTTC. As protein: CATSDGTGKKYNEQFF.

The chain joins TRBV30 to TRBJ2-3; D may correspond to TRBD1 or TRBD2 (6 bases each). The CDR3 is made up of 14 amino acids. Germline V gene sequence: CDR1 GTSNPN, CDR2 SVGIG (reference sequence). V was clipped by 1 base and J by 2 bases, with 10 bases between them. The CDR3 loop reads CAWSGGAPTDTQYF. The CDR3 nucleotides are TGTGCCTGGAGTGGGGGGGCGCCCACAGATACGCAGTATTTT.

The chain couples TRBV4-1 to TRBJ2-1, with a possible D match to TRBD2 (6 bases). Germline V lookup: CDR1 MGHRA, CDR2 YSYEKL. The ends were cut back, 4 bases at V and 2 bases at J, with 15 bases in the middle. The CDR3 is 16 amino acids. DNA for the CDR3: TGCGCCAGCAGCCGTAAGGGAGGCGGAACCTACAATGAGCAGTTCTTC. It encodes CASSRKGGGTYNEQFF.

This rearrangement joins TRBV2 to TRBJ1-2; TRBD1 matches at 7 bases. CDR3 size: 12 residues. CDR1 SNHLY and CDR2 FYNNEI come from the germline V gene. V shed 9 bases, J shed 4 bases, and the junction held 5 bases outside the gene matches. The chain's CDR3 is CARQGQSYGYTF. CDR3 in DNA: TGTGCCAGGCAGGGACAGTCCTATGGCTACACCTTC.

This clonotype came up once. V is TRBV7-8 and J is TRBJ2-1, with D possibly matching TRBD1 (6 bases). This CDR3 has 17 amino acids. With 5 bases removed from V and 5 bases from J, the gap between germline ends came to 22 bases. CDR1 is SGHVS and CDR2 is FQNEAQ in the germline V gene. The CDR3 is CASSPDLGATLHNEQFF. Written as DNA, the CDR3 is TGTGCCAGCAGCCCCGACCTGGGGGCCACTCTTCACAATGAGCAGTTCTTC.

Only a few counts were recorded for this clonotype. The chain uses TRBV2 and TRBJ1-2; 7 nucleotides match TRBD1. The CDR3 sequence is 15 residues long. V lost 3 bases, J lost 5 bases, and 9 bases stayed unmatched. Germline CDR1 is SNHLY and CDR2 is FYNNEI. The CDR3 DNA sequence: TGTGCCAGCAGTGATCTCGGGACAGACTTTTATGGCTACACCTTC. This translates into CASSDLGTDFYGYTF.

This clonotype occurred a few times. The chain combines TRBV5-1 with TRBJ2-3, with TRBD1 as a possible D gene (6 bases). CDR1 SGHRS and CDR2 YFSETQ come from the germline V gene. With 1 base removed from V and 3 bases from J, the gap between germline ends came to 12 bases. The CDR3 runs 15 residues. The chain's CDR3 is CASSLRDTWTDTQYF. The DNA of the CDR3 is TGCGCCAGCAGCTTGCGGGACACGTGGACAGATACGCAGTATTTT.

J is TRBJ2-5 and V is TRBV29-1; possibly TRBD2 for D (6 bases). The germline CDR1 and CDR2 sequences are SQVTM and ANQGSEA. Trimming stripped 6 bases from V and 4 bases from J, with 18 bases between. This CDR3 is built from 14 residues. Here the CDR3 reads CSVGRGVGGETQYF. CDR3 DNA sequence: TGCAGCGTCGGACGCGGGGTCGGTGGAGAGACCCAGTACTTC.

This clonotype was detected only a few times. The chain uses TRBV12-3 or TRBV12-4 and TRBJ2-2; 9 nucleotides line up with TRBD1. The CDR3 is 15 amino acids. The V and J ends lost 7 bases and 4 bases, in that order; junction bases with no gene match: 7. The DNA of the CDR3 is TGTGCCAGCACTCGAGGGACAGGGAGCACCGGGGAGCTGTTTTTT. Residues: CASTRGTGSTGELFF.

This chain joins TRBV20-1 and TRBJ2-7; 9 bases are a match to TRBD1. The J segment lost 5 bases and the V segment lost 2 bases, leaving 10 bases of the junction unmatched. This CDR3 contains 15 residues. Germline V CDR1 and CDR2: DFQATT, SNEGSKA (reference sequence). The CDR3, as DNA: TGCAGTGCTAGATCGCCGGGACAGGGATTCCACGAGCAGTACTTC. Translating it yields CSARSPGQGFHEQYF.

The chain combines TRBV9 with TRBJ2-4; D is ambiguous. Germline CDR1 SGDLS, CDR2 YYNGEE. This CDR3 is 13 amino acids long. V was clipped by 0 bases and J by 9 bases, with 10 bases between them. The CDR3 nucleotides read TGTGCCAGCAGCGTAGCCAGCAGTGGCATTCAGTACTTC. Its protein product is CASSVASSGIQYF.